This TCR beta chain was identified in a study of blood T cell repertoires in COVID-19. Study at large: Some COVID-19 samples were acute and others convalescent; all came from the United States, Italy and Spain.

In the original processing: The assay estimated nucleated cells by amplifying reference gene primers. The table came from immunoSEQ multiplex PCR; TCRdb's copy has only in-frame clones and leaves some out. The V and J calls and the clone size are those of that table, but D and trimming were determined from the DNA. This table holds 30,000 to 40,000 clones, approximately 93% found once. This CDR3 contains 17 residues. Germline V lookup: CDR1 KGHSH, CDR2 LQKENI. V dropped 3 bases and J dropped 6; count of bases not matched to a gene: 11. The J gene is TRBJ2-2, the V gene TRBV18; 9 bases match TRBD1. This receptor was obtained from a male donor with active COVID-19. The sequenced material came from peripheral blood. As DNA, the CDR3 is TGTGCCAGCTCACCCTTTATACAGGGGGCCGGTGCCGGGGAGCTGTTTTTT. It encodes CASSPFIQGAGAGELFF.